This T cell receptor (beta chain) was profiled in a study of beta chain features in type 1 diabetes. Study findings and constraints: For type 1 diabetes patients, VDJ junctions showed fewer insertions and more deletions. In all four CD4+ subsets, TCRB CDR3 length was significantly, moderately reduced in type 1 diabetes.

The germline CDR1 and CDR2 sequences are SGDLS and YYNGEE. V lost 0 bases and J lost 2; bases outside the gene matches: 7. CDR3 size: 16 residues. cDNA synthesis used the whole RNA isolate, giving expressed TCRB sequences. TCRdb's table, derived via immunoSEQ multiplex PCR, lists solely in-frame clones and lacks some. The sample has about 230,000 clones, under 20% seen once. Of note for this clone: Its specificity is not known.

The clonotype originates from a man under 40 with type 1 diabetes. The chain links TRBV9 to TRBJ2-5, with 7 bases identical to TRBD2. The sequenced sample consisted of naive CD4+ T cells from blood. DNA for the CDR3: TGTGCCAGCAGCGTAGCAGGCGGGAGAGGGCAAGAGACCCAGTACTTC. It codes for CASSVAGGRGQETQYF.